This TCR beta chain was identified in a study of cytomegalovirus exposure and HLA in healthy donors. Study-level points and caveats: Association of a missense DCLRE1C variant with TCR beta V- and J-gene trimming was reported in a later analysis.

In the PCR, 60 Vbeta and 13 Jbeta primers were used. Some clones are missing from TCRdb's copy, which holds only in-frame ones; the method was immunoSEQ multiplex PCR. The sample contains about 110,000 clones, 74% of which appear only once. To note about this clone: The antigen is undetermined.

The CDR3 length is 12 residues. Germline V gene data show CDR1 as ENHRY and CDR2 as SYGVKD. Deletions cut 6 bases from V and 11 bases from J, with 11 bases between. Material: PBMCs. This sequence was found in a woman in her thirties or forties in good health and CMV-seropositive. V is TRBV10-3 and J is TRBJ1-6, with unresolved D. DNA for the CDR3: TGTGCCATCAGAGACCGGGAGCCACCCCTCCACTTT. It codes for CAIRDREPPLHF.